The clone carrying this T cell receptor beta chain was counted a few times. Clones were read by immunoSEQ multiplex PCR, and TCRdb kept only the in-frame ones, dropping some. The sample has some 100,000 clones; 81% are singletons. The sample originates from a study of blood T cell repertoires in COVID-19. V gave up 0 bases and J gave up 1 base; unmatched junction bases: 3. CDR3 length: 16 residues. Germline assignment: CDR1 GTSNPN and CDR2 SVGIG (reference sequence). V and J are TRBV30 and TRBJ1-5; 10 bases are shared with TRBD1. Sequenced: peripheral blood. The origin of this receptor is a man aged 80 or over with active or convalescent COVID-19. The CDR3 DNA follows: TGTGCCTGGAGTGTTATGGGACAGGGGAGCAATCAGCCCCAGCATTTT. Its translation: CAWSVMGQGSNQPQHF.